These 28 T cell receptor beta chains share one sample of origin, sequenced in a study of T cells after yellow fever vaccination. TCRdb itself ran the 5' RACE reads through MiXCR, one entry per CDR3 protein. In the table there are some 240,000 distinct CDR3 sequences, roughly 3.5% of which are singletons. Sequencing was performed on PBMCs, taken 15 days after the yellow fever booster vaccination. Receptors originate from a man between 18 and 29 years old who received the YFV17D yellow fever vaccine.

This clonotype was picked up many times. V usage is TRBV7-9 and J usage is TRBJ2-4, with 7 nucleotides matching TRBD1. This CDR3 has 16 amino acids. J lost 6 bases, V lost 1 base, and 9 bases had no gene match. In germline, CDR1 is SEHNR, CDR2 FQNEAQ (reference sequence). The CDR3 coding sequence is TGTGCCAGCAGCTTAGAGCCCAGGGGGTTGACAAACATTCAGTACTTC. Amino acids: CASSLEPRGLTNIQYF.

Many counts were recorded for this clonotype. The chain combines TRBV15 with TRBJ1-1, with a possible D match to TRBD1 (6 bases). CDR3 size: 13 residues. CDR1 and CDR2 from the germline V gene are LNHNV and YYDKDF (reference sequence). V lost 5 bases, J lost 3 bases, and 10 bases lay in between. In DNA, the CDR3 is TGTGCCACCAGCCACAGGGTTGACACTGAAGCTTTCTTT. Protein product: CATSHRVDTEAFF.

This clonotype appeared many times. The J gene is TRBJ1-1, the V gene TRBV5-1; TRBD1 might be the D (5 bases). CDR1 is SGHRS, CDR2 YFSETQ, per germline. The CDR3 loop spans 14 amino acids. The CDR3 region is CVNRGAERITEAFF. As DNA, the CDR3 is TGCGTCAACCGCGGGGCCGAGAGGATCACTGAAGCTTTCTTT.

This clonotype was detected many times. The genes are TRBV6-5 and TRBJ2-1; 8 positions match TRBD2. There are 15 residues in the CDR3. The V gene end was trimmed by 7 bases and the J gene end by 3 bases; junction bases not matched to a gene: 8. CDR1 and CDR2 (germline): MNHEY, SVGAGI. Here the CDR3 reads CASTSAGTSYNEQFF. DNA of the CDR3: TGTGCCAGCACGTCCGCCGGGACTAGCTACAATGAGCAGTTCTTC.

This clonotype was observed many times. The chain links TRBV5-1 to TRBJ2-1, with TRBD2 as a possible D gene (6 bases). The V gene lost 3 bases and the J gene lost 8 bases, with 15 bases spanning the gap. Germline CDR1 SGHRS, CDR2 YFSETQ. The CDR3 consists of 14 residues. In DNA, the CDR3 is TGCGCCAGCAGCTCGTCGACGGGGGTCCATGAGCAGTTCTTC. This gives the protein CASSSSTGVHEQFF. The complete variable domain, with remaining parts taken from reference TRBV5-1 and TRBJ2-1, reads KAGVTQTPRYLIKTRGQQVTLSCSPISGHRSVSWYQQTPGQGLQFLFEYFSETQRNKGNFPGRFSGRQFSNSRSEMNVSTLELGDSALYLCASSSSTGVHEQFFGPGTRLTVL.

The V gene is TRBV12-3 or TRBV12-4, the J gene TRBJ2-5; D remains unclear. This CDR3 contains 14 residues. V lost 4 bases to trimming and J lost 1 base, with 10 bases between them. CDR3 DNA sequence: TGTGCCAGCAGTTCTCTCTCTATCCAAGAGACCCAGTACTTC. As protein: CASSSLSIQETQYF.

At least ten counts were recorded for this clonotype. This sequence joins TRBV7-2 and TRBJ1-2; no definite D call. Germline values: CDR1 SGHTA, CDR2 FQGNSA. Trimming removed 1 base from V and 4 bases from J, with 10 bases in between. The CDR3 totals 14 residues. As DNA, the CDR3 is TGTGCCAGCAGCTTAGATCACCGGGGCTATGGCTACACCTTC. It codes for CASSLDHRGYGYTF.

This clonotype has ten or more counts. The rearrangement joins TRBV12-3 or TRBV12-4 to TRBJ1-1, with 8 positions matching TRBD1. J was trimmed by 1 base and V by 4 bases; bases with no gene match: 5. The CDR3 sequence is 15 residues long. DNA of the CDR3: TGTGCCAGCAGTTCGCAGGGGGCCGGGAACACTGAAGCTTTCTTT. Protein: CASSSQGAGNTEAFF.

This clonotype occurred many times. This sequence joins TRBV7-3 and TRBJ2-2; 7 bases map to TRBD1. CDR1 and CDR2 (germline): SGHTA, FQGTGA. V shed 5 bases, J shed 2 bases, and the junction held 5 bases outside the gene matches. The CDR3 sequence is 15 residues long. CDR3 coding DNA: TGTGCCAGCAGCCCGCCAGGGGGAAACACCGGGGAGCTGTTTTTT. Its translation is CASSPPGGNTGELFF.

This clonotype was observed many times. Written as DNA, the CDR3 is TGTGCCAGCAGCCCTAGGGTGGGCAGTGGGGCCAACGTCCTGACTTTC. This codes for CASSPRVGSGANVLTF. The rearrangement uses TRBV3-1 and TRBJ2-6; D unresolved. The length of the CDR3 is 16 residues. V lost 4 bases and J 3 bases, leaving 13 bases between the germline ends. Germline CDR1 LGHDT, CDR2 YNNKEL (reference sequence).

This clonotype showed up just a few times. The chain is built from TRBV15 and TRBJ2-1; 7 bases match TRBD1. The CDR3 totals 16 residues. Germline CDR1 and CDR2: LNHNV and YYDKDF (reference sequence). Losses at the gene ends were 3 bases for V and 0 bases for J; bases not matched to a gene: 5. The CDR3 here is CATSSPTGTSYNEQFF. The CDR3 DNA follows: TGTGCCACCAGCAGCCCGACAGGGACCTCCTACAATGAGCAGTTCTTC.

About this clonotype itself: It may be a read error: a sequence one base away is much more abundant. The chain links TRBV6-1 to TRBJ1-1; tentatively, D is TRBD1 (6 bases). CDR1 and CDR2 (germline): MNHNS, SASEGT. V dropped 6 bases and J dropped 7 bases, with 15 bases sitting between them. This CDR3 comprises 13 residues. CDR3 sequence reads: CASRHVRGNEAFF. CDR3 nucleotide sequence: TGTGCCAGCAGACACGTCAGGGGTAATGAAGCTTTCTTT.

This clonotype was counted a few times. The chain combines TRBV20-1 with TRBJ2-2; 8 bases line up with TRBD2. The CDR3 extends over 15 amino acids. V lost 0 bases, J lost 4 bases, and 4 bases stayed unmatched. CDR1 is DFQATT and CDR2 is SNEGSKA in the germline V gene (reference sequence). CDR3 sequence reads: CSARDSSGGTGELFF. The CDR3 nucleotides are TGCAGTGCTAGAGATTCCAGCGGGGGCACCGGGGAGCTGTTTTTT.

This clonotype was seen at least ten times. The chain recombines TRBV5-1 with TRBJ2-3, with 11 bases aligning to TRBD2. Germline CDR1 is SGHRS and CDR2 is YFSETQ. V gave up 2 bases and J gave up 2 bases; unmatched junction bases: 13. The CDR3 has 19 amino acids. CDR3 amino acids: CASSFTPSGTSGHTDTQYF. For the CDR3, the DNA is TGCGCCAGCAGCTTCACACCTTCCGGGACTAGCGGACACACAGATACGCAGTATTTT.

This clonotype was seen ten or more times. The chain uses TRBV12-3 or TRBV12-4 and TRBJ1-5; a possible D gene is TRBD1 (6 bases). This CDR3 comprises 15 residues. V dropped 1 base and J dropped 3 bases, with 10 bases sitting between them. The CDR3 DNA sequence: TGTGCCAGCAGTTTAGACGGGGGGCCCAATCAGCCCCAGCATTTT. Translating gives CASSLDGGPNQPQHF.

This clonotype was counted ten times or more. The genes are TRBV5-1 and TRBJ1-1, with D perhaps matching TRBD1 (6 bases). Trimming stripped 3 bases from V and 4 bases from J, with 16 bases between. This CDR3 comprises 15 residues. Looked up from germline, CDR1 is SGHRS and CDR2 is YFSETQ. DNA for the CDR3: TGCGCCAGCAGCTCCGCAGGGGCCGGGAGCACTGAAGCTTTCTTT. Protein sequence: CASSSAGAGSTEAFF. The whole variable domain, remainder taken from reference TRBV5-1 and TRBJ1-1, is KAGVTQTPRYLIKTRGQQVTLSCSPISGHRSVSWYQQTPGQGLQFLFEYFSETQRNKGNFPGRFSGRQFSNSRSEMNVSTLELGDSALYLCASSSAGAGSTEAFFGQGTRLTVV.

This clonotype showed up many times. The chain combines TRBV29-1 with TRBJ2-5; D remains unclear. Trimming removed 3 bases at V and 5 bases at J, with 10 bases between. Germline V gives CDR1 SQVTM, CDR2 ANQGSEA. The length of the CDR3 is 12 residues. The CDR3 loop is CSVEQVQETQYF. CDR3 DNA: TGCAGCGTTGAGCAGGTCCAGGAGACCCAGTACTTC. Full variable domain (missing parts from reference TRBV29-1 and TRBJ2-5): SAVISQKPSRDICQRGTSLTIQCQVDSQVTMMFWYRQQPGQSLTLIATANQGSEATYESGFVIDKFPISRPNLTFSTLTVSNMSPEDSSIYLCSVEQVQETQYFGPGTRLLVL.

There are many counts of this clonotype. The chain uses TRBV2 and TRBJ1-2; TRBD1 matches 12 bases. Per germline, CDR1 SNHLY and CDR2 FYNNEI. The CDR3 length is 18 residues. Germline trimming cut 4 bases from V and 0 bases from J; bases unmatched to any gene: 9. The CDR3: CASSGPPGQGASNYGYTF. CDR3 sequence (DNA): TGTGCCAGCAGTGGGCCCCCGGGACAGGGGGCTTCTAACTATGGCTACACCTTC.

This clonotype has ten or more counts. In DNA form, the CDR3 reads TGCGCCAGCAGCCGCGGGGGACGGAATAATTCACCCCTCCACTTT. It encodes CASSRGGRNNSPLHF. The rearrangement joins TRBV4-1 to TRBJ1-6; D is perhaps TRBD1 (5 bases). The CDR3 extends over 15 amino acids. The germline V and J ends were trimmed by 4 bases and 5 bases, with 12 bases remaining between them. The germline V gene encodes CDR1 MGHRA and CDR2 YSYEKL.

There are many counts of this clonotype. This sequence joins TRBV5-1 and TRBJ1-5; D might be TRBD1 (6 bases). V was cut by 3 bases and J by 3 bases, with 16 bases left in between. This CDR3 region has 16 residues. Per the germline V gene, CDR1 is SGHRS and CDR2 is YFSETQ. The CDR3 DNA sequence: TGCGCCAGCAGCTCCCGCCCCGGGACATACAATCAGCCCCAGCATTTT. It is translated as CASSSRPGTYNQPQHF.

This clonotype was detected many times. J is TRBJ1-2 and V is TRBV5-1; 10 bases fit TRBD1. The germline CDR1 and CDR2 sequences are SGHRS and YFSETQ. The CDR3 extends over 16 amino acids. V shed 3 bases, J shed 4 bases, and the junction held 9 bases outside the gene matches. The CDR3 DNA follows: TGCGCCAGCAGCTGGAGATGGACAGGGGGGATCTATGGCTACACCTTC. It codes for CASSWRWTGGIYGYTF. The complete variable domain, with remaining parts taken from reference TRBV5-1 and TRBJ1-2, reads KAGVTQTPRYLIKTRGQQVTLSCSPISGHRSVSWYQQTPGQGLQFLFEYFSETQRNKGNFPGRFSGRQFSNSRSEMNVSTLELGDSALYLCASSWRWTGGIYGYTFGSGTRLTVV.

This clonotype was seen repeatedly, ten times or more. The J gene is TRBJ1-4, the V gene TRBV18; D perhaps matches TRBD1 (5 bases). Germline assignment: CDR1 KGHSH and CDR2 LQKENI. There are 14 residues in the CDR3. V lost 3 bases, J lost 7 bases, and 12 bases lay in between. The CDR3 loop reads CASSPGRGIEKLFF. CDR3 in DNA: TGTGCCAGCTCACCGGGACGAGGGATTGAAAAACTGTTTTTT.

This clonotype has a count of ten or more. The CDR3 nucleotides are TGTGCCAGCAGCCCCCGGGACAGCAATCAGCCCCAGCATTTT. Translating it yields CASSPRDSNQPQHF. V is TRBV7-8 and J is TRBJ1-5, with a tentative D call TRBD1 (5 bases). CDR1 and CDR2 from the germline V gene are SGHVS and FQNEAQ. This CDR3 is built from 14 residues. Trimming stripped 5 bases from V and 1 base from J, with 9 bases between.

This clonotype has ten or more counts. The chain employs TRBV4-1 and TRBJ1-5, with 9 positions matching TRBD1. CDR3 length: 16 residues. Per the germline V gene, CDR1 is MGHRA and CDR2 is YSYEKL. V was clipped by 4 bases and J by 2 bases; unmatched bases: 6. CDR3 loop: CASSPGQGYGNQPQHF. Written as DNA, the CDR3 is TGCGCCAGCAGCCCCGGACAGGGGTACGGCAATCAGCCCCAGCATTTT.

The sample holds many counts of this clonotype. The gene calls are TRBV18 and TRBJ1-4; D not resolved. The CDR3 has 15 residues. Germline CDR1 and CDR2: KGHSH and LQKENI. V shed 2 bases and J shed 0 bases, with 7 bases lying between them. CDR3 loop: CASSPSAPTNEKLFF. DNA for the CDR3: TGTGCCAGCTCACCATCGGCCCCAACTAATGAAAAACTGTTTTTT.

The rearrangement joins TRBV27 to TRBJ1-1; D gene unclear. Per germline, CDR1 MNHEY and CDR2 SMNVEV (reference sequence). Trimming removed 5 bases from V and 5 bases from J, with 12 bases in between. The length of the CDR3 is 13 residues. DNA for the CDR3: TGTGCCAGCAGTCTCGGTGACCGTACTGAAGCTTTCTTT. It encodes CASSLGDRTEAFF.

This clonotype has ten or more counts. The rearrangement links TRBV6-2 or TRBV6-3 to TRBJ2-3; no reliable D call. V was clipped by 5 bases and J by 4 bases, with 4 bases between them. The CDR3 covers 11 residues. CDR1 MNHEY and CDR2 SVGEGT come from the germline V gene. CDR3 loop: CASSRPDTQYF. Written as DNA, the CDR3 is TGTGCCAGCAGTCGGCCAGATACGCAGTATTTT.

This clonotype showed up many times. The gene calls are TRBV6-5 and TRBJ2-3; 7 positions match TRBD1. The trim removed 2 bases at V and 0 bases at J, leaving 8 bases unmatched. The germline CDR1 and CDR2 sequences are MNHEY and SVGAGI. CDR3 length equals 17 residues. The CDR3 DNA sequence: TGTGCCAGCAGTTACCCGCCTACAGGGGCTAGCACAGATACGCAGTATTTT. Its translation is CASSYPPTGASTDTQYF.